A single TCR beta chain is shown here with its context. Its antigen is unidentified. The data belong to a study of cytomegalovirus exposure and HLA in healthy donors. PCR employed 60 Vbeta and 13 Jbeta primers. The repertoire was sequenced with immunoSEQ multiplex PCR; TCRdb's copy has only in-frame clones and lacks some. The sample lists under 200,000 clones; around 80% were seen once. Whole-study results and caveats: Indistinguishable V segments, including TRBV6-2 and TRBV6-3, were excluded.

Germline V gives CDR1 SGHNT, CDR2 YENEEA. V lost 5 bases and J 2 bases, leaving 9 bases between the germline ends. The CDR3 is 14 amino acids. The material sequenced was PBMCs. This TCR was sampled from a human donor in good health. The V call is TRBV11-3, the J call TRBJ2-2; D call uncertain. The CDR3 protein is CASSPDSNTGELFF. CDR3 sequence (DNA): TGTGCCAGCAGCCCTGACTCCAACACCGGGGAGCTGTTTTTT.